This entry lists 9 T cell receptor beta chains sequenced from one sample in a study of monozygotic twins with inflammatory bowel disease (dated by TCRdb to about 2019). The library was made by 5' RACE. The listed sequencing device is Illumina HiSeq 2500. TCRdb reprocessed the public reads and reports one entry per CDR3 protein sequence, without DNA. The sample table on file contains about 420,000 distinct CDR3 sequences. The ten largest clones add up to around 2.3% of the sample. The sample consisted of blood. These receptors all stem from a human donor with ulcerative colitis or Crohn's disease, or a healthy co-twin of an affected twin (not recorded which).

This chain links TRBV19 with TRBJ1-3; lacking DNA, the TRBD1 call made by TCRdb goes unchecked. This CDR3 has 14 amino acids. Per the germline V gene, CDR1 is LNHDA and CDR2 is SQIVND (reference sequence). The CDR3 loop reads CASSRGGAGNTIYF.

This chain's CDR3 is CASSLRGGSGNTIYF. This rearrangement joins TRBV7-9 to TRBJ1-3. Germline V gene lookup returns CDR1 SEHNR and CDR2 FQNEAQ (reference sequence). CDR3 length: 15 amino acids.

The chain links TRBV7-9 to TRBJ2-5; the TCRdb D gene call, TRBD2, has no DNA to confirm it. Germline lookup yields CDR1 SEHNR and CDR2 FQNEAQ (reference sequence). The CDR3 runs to 13 residues. The CDR3 reads CASSFSGTSEWYF.

This chain uses TRBV20-1 with TRBJ2-1; TCRdb's D call of TRBD1 is untestable without DNA. CDR3 size: 14 residues. Germline V gene lookup returns CDR1 DFQATT and CDR2 SNEGSKA (reference sequence). The CDR3 sequence is CSAHSGTLHNEQFF.

The chain has TRBV11-1 and TRBJ1-1; TCRdb designates TRBD1, a call that cannot be tested without DNA. Germline CDR1 is SGHAT and CDR2 is FQDESV (reference sequence). This CDR3 region has 16 residues. The CDR3: CASSLGPGQGPTEAFF.

The rearrangement links TRBV7-3 to TRBJ2-1; the TRBD2 assignment by TCRdb is unverifiable without DNA. The length of the CDR3 is 16 residues. The germline gives CDR1 SGHTA, CDR2 FQGTGA. The chain's CDR3 is CASSLNPSGGLREQFF.

The rearrangement joins TRBV6-2 or TRBV6-3 to TRBJ1-5. The germline V gene has CDR1 MNHEY and CDR2 SVGEGT. This CDR3 has 15 residues. The CDR3 loop reads CASSSPRLRGFAQHF.

This rearrangement joins TRBV10-3 to TRBJ1-2. The CDR3 totals 12 residues. Germline V gene data show CDR1 as ENHRY and CDR2 as SYGVKD. The CDR3 sequence is CAISDTAYGYTF.

CDR3 sequence reads: CAISAGGGNTEAFF. The chain is built from TRBV10-3 and TRBJ1-1. This CDR3 is built from 14 residues. From germline, CDR1 is ENHRY and CDR2 SYGVKD.